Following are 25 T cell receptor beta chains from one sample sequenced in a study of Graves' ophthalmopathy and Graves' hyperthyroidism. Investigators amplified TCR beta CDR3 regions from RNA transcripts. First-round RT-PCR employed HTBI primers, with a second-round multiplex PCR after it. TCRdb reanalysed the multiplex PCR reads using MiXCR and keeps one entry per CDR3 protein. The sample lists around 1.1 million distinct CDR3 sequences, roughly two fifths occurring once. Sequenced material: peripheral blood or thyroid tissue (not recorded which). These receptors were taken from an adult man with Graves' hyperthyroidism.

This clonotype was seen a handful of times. The CDR3 spells CAISEVDYTVYF. In DNA, the CDR3 is TGTGCCATCAGTGAGGTGGACTATACAGTGTATTTT. The chain carries TRBV10-3 and TRBJ2-3, with a possible D match to TRBD2 (6 bases). Trimming took off 2 bases at V and 14 bases at J, with 14 bases between the two ends. Germline CDR1 is ENHRY and CDR2 is SYGVKD. The CDR3 sequence is 12 residues long.

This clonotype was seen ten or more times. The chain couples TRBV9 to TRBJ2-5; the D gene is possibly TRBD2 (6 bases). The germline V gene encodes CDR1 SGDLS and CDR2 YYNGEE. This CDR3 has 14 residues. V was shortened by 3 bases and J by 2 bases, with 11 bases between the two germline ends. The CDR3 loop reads CASSEDGLQETQYF. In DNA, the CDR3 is TGTGCCAGCAGCGAGGACGGACTACAAGAGACCCAGTACTTC.

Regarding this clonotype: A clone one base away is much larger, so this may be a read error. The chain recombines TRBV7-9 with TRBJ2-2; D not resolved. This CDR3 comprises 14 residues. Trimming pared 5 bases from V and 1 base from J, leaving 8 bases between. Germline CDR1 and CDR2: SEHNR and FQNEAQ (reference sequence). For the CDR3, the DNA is TGTGCCAGCAGCCAAACAGTGAACACCGGGGAGCTGTTTTTT. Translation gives CASSQTVNTGELFF.

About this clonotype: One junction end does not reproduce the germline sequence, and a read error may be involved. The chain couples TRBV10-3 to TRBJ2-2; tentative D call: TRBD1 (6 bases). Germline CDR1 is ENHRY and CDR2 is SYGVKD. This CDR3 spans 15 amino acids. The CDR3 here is CASSYSSGDTGELFF. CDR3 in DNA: TGTGCCAGCAGTTACTCGTCAGGGGACACCGGGGAGCTGTTTTTT.

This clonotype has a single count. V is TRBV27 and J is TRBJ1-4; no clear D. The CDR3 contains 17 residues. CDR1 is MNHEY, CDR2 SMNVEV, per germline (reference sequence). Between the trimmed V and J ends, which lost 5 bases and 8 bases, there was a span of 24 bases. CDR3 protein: CASSTNPPLPSKEKLFF. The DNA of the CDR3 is TGTGCCAGCAGTACAAACCCCCCGTTGCCTTCCAAAGAAAAACTGTTTTTT.

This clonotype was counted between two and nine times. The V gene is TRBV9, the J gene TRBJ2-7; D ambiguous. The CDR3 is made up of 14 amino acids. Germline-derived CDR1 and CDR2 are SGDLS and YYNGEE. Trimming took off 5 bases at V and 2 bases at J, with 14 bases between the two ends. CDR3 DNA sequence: TGTGCCAGCAGAGACGCAAATTCCACCTACGAGCAGTACTTC. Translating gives CASRDANSTYEQYF.

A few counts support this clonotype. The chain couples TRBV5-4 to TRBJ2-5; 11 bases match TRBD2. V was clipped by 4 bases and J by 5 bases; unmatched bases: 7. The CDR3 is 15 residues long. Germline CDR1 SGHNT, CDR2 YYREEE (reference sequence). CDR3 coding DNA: TGTGCCAGCAGCATGTCAATAGCGGGGGGGGAGACCCAGTACTTC. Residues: CASSMSIAGGETQYF.

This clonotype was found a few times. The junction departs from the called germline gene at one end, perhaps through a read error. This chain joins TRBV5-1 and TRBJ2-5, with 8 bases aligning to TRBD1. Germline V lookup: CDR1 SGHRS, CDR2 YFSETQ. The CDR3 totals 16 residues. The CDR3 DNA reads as TGTGCCAGCAGCTTCCCAGACAGGGGATACGGTGAGACCCAGTACTTC. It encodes CASSFPDRGYGETQYF.

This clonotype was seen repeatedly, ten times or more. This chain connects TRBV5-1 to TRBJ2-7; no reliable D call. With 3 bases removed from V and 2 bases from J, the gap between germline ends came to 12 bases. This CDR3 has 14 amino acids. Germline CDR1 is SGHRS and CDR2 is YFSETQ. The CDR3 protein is CASSSKQGAYEQYF. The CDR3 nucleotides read TGCGCCAGCAGCTCTAAACAAGGAGCCTACGAGCAGTACTTC.

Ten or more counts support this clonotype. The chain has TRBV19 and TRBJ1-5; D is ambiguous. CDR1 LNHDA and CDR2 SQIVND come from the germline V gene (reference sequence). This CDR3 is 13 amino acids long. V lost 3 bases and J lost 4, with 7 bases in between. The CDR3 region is CASSIKENQPQHF. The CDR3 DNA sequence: TGTGCCAGTAGTATTAAGGAGAATCAGCCCCAGCATTTT.

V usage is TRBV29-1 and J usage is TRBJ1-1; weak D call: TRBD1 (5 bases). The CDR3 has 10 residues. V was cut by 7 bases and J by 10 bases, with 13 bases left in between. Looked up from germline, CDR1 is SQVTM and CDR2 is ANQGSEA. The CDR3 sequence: CSAGPGGAFF. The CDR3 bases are TGCAGCGCAGGCCCTGGGGGAGCTTTCTTT.

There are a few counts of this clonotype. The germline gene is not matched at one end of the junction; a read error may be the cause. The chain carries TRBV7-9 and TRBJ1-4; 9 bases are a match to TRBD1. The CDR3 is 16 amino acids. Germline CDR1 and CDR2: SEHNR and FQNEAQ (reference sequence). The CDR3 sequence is CASSRDRETTNEKLFF. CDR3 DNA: TGCGCCAGCAGCCGGGACAGGGAAACAACTAATGAAAAACTGTTTTTT.

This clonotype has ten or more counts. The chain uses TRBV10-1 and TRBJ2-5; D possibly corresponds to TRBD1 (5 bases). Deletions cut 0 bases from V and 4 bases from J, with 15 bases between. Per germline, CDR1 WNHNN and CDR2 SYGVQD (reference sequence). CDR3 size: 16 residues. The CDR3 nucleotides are TGCGCCAGCAGTGAGTCCCGTAGGGGATCGATAGAGACCCAGTACTTC. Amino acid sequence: CASSESRRGSIETQYF.

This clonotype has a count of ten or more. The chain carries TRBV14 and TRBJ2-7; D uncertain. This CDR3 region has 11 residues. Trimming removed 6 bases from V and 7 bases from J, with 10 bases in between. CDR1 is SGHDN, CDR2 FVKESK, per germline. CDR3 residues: CASSKETEQYF. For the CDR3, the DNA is TGTGCCAGCAGTAAAGAGACAGAGCAGTACTTC.

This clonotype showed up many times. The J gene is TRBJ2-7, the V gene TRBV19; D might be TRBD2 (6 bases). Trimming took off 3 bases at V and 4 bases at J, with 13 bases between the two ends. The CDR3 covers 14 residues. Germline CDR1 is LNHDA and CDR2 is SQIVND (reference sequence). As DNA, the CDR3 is TGTGCCAGTAGTATCTCGTACGGGGGTTACGAGCAGTACTTC. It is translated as CASSISYGGYEQYF.

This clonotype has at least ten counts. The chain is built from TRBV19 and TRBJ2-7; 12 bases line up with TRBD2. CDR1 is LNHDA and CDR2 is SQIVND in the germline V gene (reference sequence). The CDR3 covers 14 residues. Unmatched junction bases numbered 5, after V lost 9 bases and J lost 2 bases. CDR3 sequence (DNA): TGTGCCAGCCAGAGGACTAGCGGGACCTACGAGCAGTACTTC. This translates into CASQRTSGTYEQYF.

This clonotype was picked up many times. For the CDR3, the DNA is TGTGCCAGCAGCAGTCGGGACGGTAGCCCCTACGAGCAGTACTTC. Translating gives CASSSRDGSPYEQYF. The gene calls are TRBV7-9 and TRBJ2-7; possibly TRBD1 or TRBD2 for D (5 bases each). The CDR3 has 15 amino acids. The germline V and J ends were trimmed by 5 bases and 2 bases, with 16 bases remaining between them. CDR1 and CDR2 from the germline V gene are SEHNR and FQNEAQ (reference sequence).

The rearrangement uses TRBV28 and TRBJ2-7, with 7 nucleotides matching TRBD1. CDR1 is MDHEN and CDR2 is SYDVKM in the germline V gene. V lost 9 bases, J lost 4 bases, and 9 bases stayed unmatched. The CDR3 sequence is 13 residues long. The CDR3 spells CASGQGVLYEQYF. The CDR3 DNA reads TGTGCCAGTGGCCAGGGGGTGTTATACGAGCAGTACTTC.

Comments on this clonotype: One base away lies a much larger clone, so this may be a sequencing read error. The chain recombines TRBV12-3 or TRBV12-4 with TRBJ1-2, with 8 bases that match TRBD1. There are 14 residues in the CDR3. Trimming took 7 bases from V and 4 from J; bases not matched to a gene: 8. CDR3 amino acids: CASTWDRTTYGYTF. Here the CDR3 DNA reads TGTGCCAGCACTTGGGACAGGACGACCTATGGCTACACCTTC.

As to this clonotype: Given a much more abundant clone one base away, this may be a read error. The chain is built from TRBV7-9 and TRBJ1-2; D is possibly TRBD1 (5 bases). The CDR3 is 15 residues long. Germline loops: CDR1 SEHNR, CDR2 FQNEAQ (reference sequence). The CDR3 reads CPSSLSGTSNYGYTF. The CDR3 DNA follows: TGTCCCAGCAGCCTCTCCGGGACTTCTAACTATGGCTACACCTTC. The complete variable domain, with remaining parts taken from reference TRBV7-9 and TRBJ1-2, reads DTGVSQNPRHKITKRGQNVTFRCDPISEHNRLYWYRQTLGQGPEFLTYFQNEAQLEKSRLLSDRFSAERPKGSFSTLEIQRTEQGDSAMYLCPSSLSGTSNYGYTFGSGTRLTVV.

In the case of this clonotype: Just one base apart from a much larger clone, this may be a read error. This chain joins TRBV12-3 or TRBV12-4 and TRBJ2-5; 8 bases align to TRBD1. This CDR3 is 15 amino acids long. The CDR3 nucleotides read TGTGCCAGCAGTTGGACGACCAGGGGGCAAGAGGCCCAGTACTTC. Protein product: CASSWTTRGQEAQYF.

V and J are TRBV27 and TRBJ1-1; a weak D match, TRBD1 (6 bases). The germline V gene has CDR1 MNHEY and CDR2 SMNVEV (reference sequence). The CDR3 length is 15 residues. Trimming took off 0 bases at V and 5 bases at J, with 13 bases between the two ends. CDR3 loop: CASSLSTDSGTEAFF. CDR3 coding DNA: TGTGCCAGCAGTTTATCCACGGACAGTGGGACTGAAGCTTTCTTT.

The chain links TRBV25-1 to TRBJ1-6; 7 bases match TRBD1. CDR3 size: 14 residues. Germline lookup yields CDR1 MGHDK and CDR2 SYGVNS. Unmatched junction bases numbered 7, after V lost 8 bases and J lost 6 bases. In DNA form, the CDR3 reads TGTGCCAGCGTAGAGGGGGCACGTAATTCACCCCTCCACTTT. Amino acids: CASVEGARNSPLHF.

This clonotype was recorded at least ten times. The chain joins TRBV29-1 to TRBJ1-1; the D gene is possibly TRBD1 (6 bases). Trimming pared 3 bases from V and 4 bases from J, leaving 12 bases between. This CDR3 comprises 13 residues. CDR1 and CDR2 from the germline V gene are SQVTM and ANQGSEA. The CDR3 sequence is CSVDVQGGTEAFF. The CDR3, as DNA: TGCAGCGTTGATGTACAGGGAGGCACTGAAGCTTTCTTT.

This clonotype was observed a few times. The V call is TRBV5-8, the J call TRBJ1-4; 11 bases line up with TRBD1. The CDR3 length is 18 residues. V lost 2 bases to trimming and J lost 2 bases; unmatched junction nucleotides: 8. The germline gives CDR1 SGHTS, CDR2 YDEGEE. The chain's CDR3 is CASSFWGQGGSTNEKLFF. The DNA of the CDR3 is TGTGCCAGCAGCTTTTGGGGACAGGGGGGTTCGACTAATGAAAAACTGTTTTTT.